This TCR beta chain was identified during a study of vaccination effects on CD4 cells after COVID-19. Study-wide points: Infection-derived and vaccine-derived clones contracted markedly late after vaccination.

About this clone: As yet, its antigen is unknown.

ViraFEST used viral peptide pools to expand antigen-specific CD4+ T cells before sequencing. Investigators separated out CD4+ T cells once more than nine days of culture had passed. The person acquired a PCR-confirmed SARS-CoV-2 infection between March and December 2020. Generated by immunoSEQ multiplex PCR, the TCRdb table keeps only in-frame clones and is missing some. The sample includes more than 20,000 clones, approximately 62% of them seen just once. V dropped 7 bases and J dropped 6 bases, with 16 bases sitting between them. CDR3 size: 14 residues. Germline V gene lookup returns CDR1 SNHLY and CDR2 FYNNEI.

The genes are TRBV2 and TRBJ1-5; D is possibly TRBD1 (6 bases). Here the sequenced sample was CD4+ T cells from PBMCs cultured with SARS-CoV-2 spike peptides, taken before COVID-19 vaccination. This clonotype was obtained from a human donor who had a prior SARS-CoV-2 infection. The CDR3 DNA is TGTGCCAGCACCGGACAGAGCGGCCGTCAGCCCCAGCATTTT. It encodes CASTGQSGRQPQHF.